The TCR beta chain under discussion was sequenced for a study of blood T cell repertoires in COVID-19. Study summary: COVID-19 samples collected from the United States, Italy and Spain covered acute and convalescent phases.

Measured with immunoSEQ multiplex PCR; TCRdb has only the in-frame clones, and not every one. The table has more than 300,000 clones, 90% to 95% seen once. A COVID-19 case had been met by exposed participants during the 2 weeks before study entry. Germline V gene data show CDR1 as KGHDR and CDR2 as SFDVKD. CDR3 length: 14 amino acids. Trimming stripped 4 bases from V and 6 bases from J, with 11 bases between. The chain employs TRBV24-1 and TRBJ2-2; TRBD1 is a possible D gene (6 bases). The sequence came from a woman aged 35 to 49 who had been exposed to COVID-19. The sample was PBMCs or T cells enriched from blood (not recorded which). The CDR3 is CATSESTGPGELFF. The CDR3 region has the DNA TGTGCCACCAGTGAATCCACAGGGCCCGGGGAGCTGTTTTTT.